A selection of T cell receptor beta chains follows, all from one sample in a study of cytomegalovirus exposure and HLA in healthy donors. The repertoire was sequenced with immunoSEQ multiplex PCR; TCRdb's copy has only in-frame clones and lacks some. The repertoire holds 20,000 or so clones, with 70% to 80% as singletons. The material sequenced was PBMCs. Receptor source: a man aged 60-69 years in good health and CMV-seronegative. Both conserved end residues are part of each CDR3. D genes are given only for firm matches. A row's size may be missing; if present it is once, few, many or a size class.

>TRBV11-2|14|-|once|TRBJ1-1
CASSLGHLNTEAFF
TGTGCCAGCAGCTTAGGACATCTTAACACTGAAGCTTTCTTT
>TRBV29-1|12|-|-|TRBJ1-2
CSVHDNWAGYTF
TGCAGCGTCCATGACAATTGGGCTGGCTACACCTTC
>TRBV18|14|TRBD1|-|TRBJ1-2
CASSPSTGADGYTF
TGTGCCAGCTCACCTTCGACAGGGGCTGATGGCTACACCTTC
>TRBV9|14|-|-|TRBJ1-2
CASSRFQGHYGYTF
TGTGCCAGCTCCCGATTTCAGGGGCACTATGGCTACACCTTC
>TRBV6-4|14|TRBD1|-|TRBJ1-1
CASRNTGGSTEAFF
TGTGCCAGCAGGAACACAGGGGGCTCCACTGAAGCTTTCTTT
>TRBV5-1|16|TRBD1|-|TRBJ1-1
CASSYRQGGGNTEAFF
TGCGCCAGCAGCTACCGACAGGGGGGTGGGAACACTGAAGCTTTCTTT
>TRBV7-3|17|TRBD2|-|TRBJ2-2
CASSPGLAGTNTGELFF
TGTGCCAGCAGCCCGGGACTAGCGGGGACGAACACCGGGGAGCTGTTTTTT
>TRBV9|14|-|few|TRBJ2-5
CASSPRTLGETQYF
TGTGCCAGCAGCCCCCGGACTCTTGGGGAGACCCAGTACTTC
>TRBV27|15|-|-|TRBJ2-3
CASSSVFSLTDTQYF
TGTGCCAGCAGTTCAGTCTTTTCCCTCACAGATACGCAGTATTTT
>TRBV6-4|16|-|-|TRBJ2-1
CASSAPPGTYYNEQFF
TGTGCCAGCAGTGCCCCCCCTGGGACTTACTACAATGAGCAGTTCTTC
>TRBV5-1|16|TRBD2|-|TRBJ2-1
CASSPPGLGNYGERFF
TGCGCCAGCAGCCCCCCGGGACTAGGGAATTATGGTGAGCGGTTCTTC
>TRBV7-8|14|TRBD2|-|TRBJ2-7
CASSYGRASYEQYF
TGTGCCAGCAGCTACGGGAGGGCCTCCTACGAGCAGTACTTC
>TRBV4-1|18|TRBD2|once|TRBJ2-1
CASSQDLAGASSYNEQFF
TGCGCCAGCAGCCAAGACCTAGCGGGGGCGAGCTCCTACAATGAGCAGTTCTTC
>TRBV11-3|14|-|-|TRBJ1-1
CASSFGGGHGEAFF
TGTGCCAGCAGCTTCGGAGGAGGGCATGGTGAAGCTTTCTTT
>TRBV19|14|TRBD1|-|TRBJ1-2
CASKGTDKIYGYTF
TGTGCCAGCAAGGGGACAGATAAAATCTATGGCTACACCTTC
>TRBV11-2|12|-|-|TRBJ1-1
CASSVQNTEAFF
TGTGCCAGCAGCGTTCAGAACACTGAAGCTTTCTTT
>TRBV25-1|14|-|-|TRBJ1-2
CASSGYRVDYGYTF
TGTGCCAGCAGTGGATACAGGGTCGACTATGGCTACACCTTC
>TRBV18|19|TRBD2|-|TRBJ2-2
CASSPQGLAGGSNTGELFF
TGTGCCAGCTCACCCCAGGGACTAGCGGGGGGATCCAACACCGGGGAGCTGTTTTTT
>TRBV5-1|14|-|-|TRBJ1-1
CASSLAVGHTEAFF
TGCGCCAGCAGCTTGGCGGTGGGGCACACTGAAGCTTTCTTT
>TRBV28|21|TRBD1|-|TRBJ1-5
CASSFFYGATGGGVAIRPQHF
TGTGCCAGCAGTTTCTTTTACGGGGCGACAGGGGGTGGGGTGGCAATCAGGCCCCAGCATTTT
>TRBV7-2|15|-|-|TRBJ2-5
CASSLSPASQETQYF
TGTGCCAGCAGCTTAAGCCCAGCGAGCCAAGAGACCCAGTACTTC
>TRBV7-8|16|-|-|TRBJ1-2
CASSSLVGRVAYGYTF
TGTGCCAGCAGCTCCTTAGTGGGGAGGGTCGCCTATGGCTACACCTTC
>TRBV7-2|12|TRBD1|-|TRBJ2-5
CASSSFTGAQYF
TGTGCCAGCAGCTCTTTTACAGGGGCCCAGTACTTC
>TRBV6-6|15|TRBD2|-|TRBJ2-7
CASRSLAGSFYEQYF
TGTGCCAGCAGGTCTCTAGCGGGAAGCTTCTACGAGCAGTACTTC
>TRBV28|18|TRBD1|-|TRBJ2-4
CASSFMRQGARAKNIQYF
TGTGCCAGCAGTTTTATGAGACAGGGGGCGAGGGCCAAAAACATTCAGTACTTC
>TRBV6-6|13|-|-|TRBJ2-7
CASRDPVWYEQYF
TGTGCCAGCAGAGATCCGGTTTGGTACGAGCAGTACTTC
>TRBV7-8|22|TRBD2|once|TRBJ2-1
CASSLGRMGGLARMASYNEQFF
TGTGCCAGCAGCTTAGGGCGGATGGGGGGACTAGCACGAATGGCCTCCTACAATGAGCAGTTCTTC